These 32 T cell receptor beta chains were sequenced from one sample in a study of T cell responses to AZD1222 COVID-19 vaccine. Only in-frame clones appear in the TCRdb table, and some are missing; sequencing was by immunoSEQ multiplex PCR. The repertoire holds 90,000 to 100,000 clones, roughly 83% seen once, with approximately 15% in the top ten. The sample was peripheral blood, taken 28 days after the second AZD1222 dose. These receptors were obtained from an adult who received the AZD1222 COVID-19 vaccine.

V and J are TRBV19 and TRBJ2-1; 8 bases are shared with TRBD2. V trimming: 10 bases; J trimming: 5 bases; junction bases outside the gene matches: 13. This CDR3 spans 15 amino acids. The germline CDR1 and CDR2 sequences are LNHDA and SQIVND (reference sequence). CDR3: CATLSGGLGHNEQFF. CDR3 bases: TGTGCCACTCTCAGTGGGGGACTAGGTCACAATGAGCAGTTCTTC.

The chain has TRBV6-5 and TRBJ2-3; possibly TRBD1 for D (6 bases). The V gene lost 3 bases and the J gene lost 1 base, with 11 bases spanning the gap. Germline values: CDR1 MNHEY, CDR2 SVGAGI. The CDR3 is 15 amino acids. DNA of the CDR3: TGTGCCAGCAGTTATTACAGGGAGCGCACAGATACGCAGTATTTT. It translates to CASSYYRERTDTQYF.

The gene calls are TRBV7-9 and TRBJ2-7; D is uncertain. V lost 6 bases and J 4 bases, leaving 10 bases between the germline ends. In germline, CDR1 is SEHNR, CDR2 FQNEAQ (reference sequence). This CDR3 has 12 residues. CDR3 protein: CASSQATYEQYF. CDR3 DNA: TGTGCCAGCAGTCAAGCGACGTACGAGCAGTACTTC.

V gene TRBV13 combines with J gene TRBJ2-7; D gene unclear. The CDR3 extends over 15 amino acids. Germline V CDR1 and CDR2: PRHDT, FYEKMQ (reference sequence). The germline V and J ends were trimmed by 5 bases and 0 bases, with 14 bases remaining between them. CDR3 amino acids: CASSPPTDRSYEQYF. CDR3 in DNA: TGTGCCAGCAGCCCCCCCACGGATCGCTCCTACGAGCAGTACTTC.

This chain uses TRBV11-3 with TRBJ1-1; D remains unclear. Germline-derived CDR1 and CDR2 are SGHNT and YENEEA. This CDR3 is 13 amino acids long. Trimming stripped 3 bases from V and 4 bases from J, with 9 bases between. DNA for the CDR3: TGTGCCAGCAGCTTGGGAGCTGGCACTGAAGCTTTCTTT. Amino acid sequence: CASSLGAGTEAFF. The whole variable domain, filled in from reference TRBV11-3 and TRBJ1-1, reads EAGVVQSPRYKIIEKKQPVAFWCNPISGHNTLYWYLQNLGQGPELLIRYENEEAVDDSQLPKDRFSAERLKGVDSTLKIQPAELGDSAVYLCASSLGAGTEAFFGQGTRLTVV.

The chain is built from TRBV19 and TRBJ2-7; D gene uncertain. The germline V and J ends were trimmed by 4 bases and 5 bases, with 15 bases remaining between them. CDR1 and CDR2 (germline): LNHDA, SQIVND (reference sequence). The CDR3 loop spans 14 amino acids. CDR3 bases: TGTGCCAGTAGTAAAGGGAAGTCTGTTAACGAGCAGTACTTC. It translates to CASSKGKSVNEQYF.

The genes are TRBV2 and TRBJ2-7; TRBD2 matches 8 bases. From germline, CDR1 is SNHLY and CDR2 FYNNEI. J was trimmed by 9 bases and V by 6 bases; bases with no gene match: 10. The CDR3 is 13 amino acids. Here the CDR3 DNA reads TGTGCCAGCAGACCGGGAGGGGATTTCGGGCAGTACTTC. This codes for CASRPGGDFGQYF. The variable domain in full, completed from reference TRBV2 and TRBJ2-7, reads EPEVTQTPSHQVTQMGQEVILRCVPISNHLYFYWYRQILGQKVEFLVSFYNNEISEKSEIFDDQFSVERPDGSNFTLKIRSTKLEDSAMYFCASRPGGDFGQYFGPGTRLTVT.

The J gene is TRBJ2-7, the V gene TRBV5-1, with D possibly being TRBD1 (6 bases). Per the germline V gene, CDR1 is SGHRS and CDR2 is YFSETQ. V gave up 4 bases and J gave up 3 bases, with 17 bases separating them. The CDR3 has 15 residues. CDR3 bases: TGCGCCAGCAGCCTGACGAATGGGGGCTTCTACGAGCAGTACTTC. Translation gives CASSLTNGGFYEQYF.

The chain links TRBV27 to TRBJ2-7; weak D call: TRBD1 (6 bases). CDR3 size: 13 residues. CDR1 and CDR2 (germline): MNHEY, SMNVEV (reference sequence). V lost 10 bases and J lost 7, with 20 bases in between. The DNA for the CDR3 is TGTGCCACCCCTACAGGGACCTCGGGGGAGCAGTACTTC. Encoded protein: CATPTGTSGEQYF.

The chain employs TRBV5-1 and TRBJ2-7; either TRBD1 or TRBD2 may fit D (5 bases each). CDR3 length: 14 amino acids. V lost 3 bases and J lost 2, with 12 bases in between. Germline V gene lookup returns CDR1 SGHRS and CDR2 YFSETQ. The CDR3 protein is CASSSGTGTYEQYF. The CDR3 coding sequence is TGCGCCAGCAGCTCCGGGACGGGAACCTACGAGCAGTACTTC.

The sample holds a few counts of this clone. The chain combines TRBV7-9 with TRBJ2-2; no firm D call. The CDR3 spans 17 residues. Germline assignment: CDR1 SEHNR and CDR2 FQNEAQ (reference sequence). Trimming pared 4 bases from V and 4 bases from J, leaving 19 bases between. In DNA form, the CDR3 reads TGTGCCAGCAGCTCGCAAATTGTCGCCAGTAGCACCGGGGAGCTGTTTTTT. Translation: CASSSQIVASSTGELFF.

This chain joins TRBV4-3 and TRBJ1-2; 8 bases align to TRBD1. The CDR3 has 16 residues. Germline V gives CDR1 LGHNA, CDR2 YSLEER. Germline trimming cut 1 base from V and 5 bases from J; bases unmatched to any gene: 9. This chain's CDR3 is CASSQGAGGSIYGYTF. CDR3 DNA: TGCGCCAGCAGCCAAGGGGCAGGGGGCTCCATATATGGCTACACCTTC.

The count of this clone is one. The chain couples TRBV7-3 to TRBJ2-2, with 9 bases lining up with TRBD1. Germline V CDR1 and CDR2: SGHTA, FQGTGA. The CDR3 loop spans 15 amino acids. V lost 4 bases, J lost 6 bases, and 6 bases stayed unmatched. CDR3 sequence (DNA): TGTGCCAGCAGCTCCCGGGGACAGGGTCCCGGGGAGCTGTTTTTT. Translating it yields CASSSRGQGPGELFF.

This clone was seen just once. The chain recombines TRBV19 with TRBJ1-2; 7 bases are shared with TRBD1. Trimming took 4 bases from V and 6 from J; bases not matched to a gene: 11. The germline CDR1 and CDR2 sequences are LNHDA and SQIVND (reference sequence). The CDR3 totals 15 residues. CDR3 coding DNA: TGTGCCAGTAGTAGCACAGGGGTTCTGTGGGATGGCTACACCTTC. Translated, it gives CASSSTGVLWDGYTF.

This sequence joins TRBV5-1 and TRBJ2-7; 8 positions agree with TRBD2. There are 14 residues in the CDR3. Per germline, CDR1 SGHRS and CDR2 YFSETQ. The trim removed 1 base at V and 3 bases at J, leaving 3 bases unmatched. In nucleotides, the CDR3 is TGCGCCAGCAGCTTGAGCAGCGGGAGCTACGAGCAGTACTTC. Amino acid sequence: CASSLSSGSYEQYF.

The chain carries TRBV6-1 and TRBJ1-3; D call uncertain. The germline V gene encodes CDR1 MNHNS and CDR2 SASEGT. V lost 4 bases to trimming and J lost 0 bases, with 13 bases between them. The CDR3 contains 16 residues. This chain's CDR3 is CASSGRVPISGNTIYF. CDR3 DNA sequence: TGTGCCAGCAGTGGCCGGGTACCAATCTCTGGAAACACCATATATTTT.

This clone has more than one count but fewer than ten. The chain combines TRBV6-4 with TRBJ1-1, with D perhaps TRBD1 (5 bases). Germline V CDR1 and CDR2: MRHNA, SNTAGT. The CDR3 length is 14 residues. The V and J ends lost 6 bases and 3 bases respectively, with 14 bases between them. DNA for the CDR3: TGTGCCAGCAGCCTCGCTGTGGGGGACACTGAAGCTTTCTTT. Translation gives CASSLAVGDTEAFF.

As DNA, the CDR3 is TGTGCCAGCGGGCGATCTATCGGGGGGGCCTACGAGCAGTACTTC. It specifies CASGRSIGGAYEQYF. The chain uses TRBV25-1 and TRBJ2-7; 8 bases align to TRBD2. The V segment lost 8 bases and the J segment 2 bases; nucleotides outside the gene matches: 11. Germline loops: CDR1 MGHDK, CDR2 SYGVNS. CDR3 length: 15 residues.

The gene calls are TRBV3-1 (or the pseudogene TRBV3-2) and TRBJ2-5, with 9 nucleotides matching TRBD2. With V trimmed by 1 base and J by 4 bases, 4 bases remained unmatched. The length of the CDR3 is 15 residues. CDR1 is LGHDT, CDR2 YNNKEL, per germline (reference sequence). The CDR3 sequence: CASSQGTSVRETQYF. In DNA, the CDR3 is TGTGCCAGCAGCCAAGGGACTAGCGTGAGAGAGACCCAGTACTTC.

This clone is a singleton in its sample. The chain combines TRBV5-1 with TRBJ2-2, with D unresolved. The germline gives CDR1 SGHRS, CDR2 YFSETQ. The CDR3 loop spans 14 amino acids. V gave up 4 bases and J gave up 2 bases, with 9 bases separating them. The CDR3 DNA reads TGCGCCAGCAGCCGGACGGATAACACCGGGGAGCTGTTTTTT. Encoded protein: CASSRTDNTGELFF.

CDR3 bases: TGTGCCAGCAGTAGCCCGGGACTAAACTACGAGCAGTACTTC. Translating gives CASSSPGLNYEQYF. The chain has TRBV6-5 and TRBJ2-7; the match to TRBD2 covers 7 bases. The J segment lost 3 bases and the V segment lost 5 bases, leaving 7 bases of the junction unmatched. Looked up from germline, CDR1 is MNHEY and CDR2 is SVGAGI. The CDR3 sequence is 14 residues long.

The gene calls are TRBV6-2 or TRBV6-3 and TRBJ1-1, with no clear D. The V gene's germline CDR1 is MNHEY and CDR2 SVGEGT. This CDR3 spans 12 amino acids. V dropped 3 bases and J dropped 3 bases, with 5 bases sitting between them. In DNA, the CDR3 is TGTGCCAGCAGTTATAAGGACACTGAAGCTTTCTTT. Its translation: CASSYKDTEAFF.

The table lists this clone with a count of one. CDR3 sequence (DNA): TGTGCCAGCAGCCAAAACAACTTCCTCTATGGCTACACCTTC. It translates to CASSQNNFLYGYTF. V gene TRBV3-1 (or the pseudogene TRBV3-2) combines with J gene TRBJ1-2; unclear D gene. CDR3 size: 14 residues. Germline lookup yields CDR1 LGHDT and CDR2 YNNKEL (reference sequence). The ends were cut back, 2 bases at V and 4 bases at J, with 11 bases in the middle.

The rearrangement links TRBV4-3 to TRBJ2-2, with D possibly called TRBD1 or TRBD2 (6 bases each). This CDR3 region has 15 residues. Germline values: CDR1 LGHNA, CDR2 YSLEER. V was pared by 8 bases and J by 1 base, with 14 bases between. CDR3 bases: TGCGCCAGCGCCAGGGGCGGGGTGAACACCGGGGAGCTGTTTTTT. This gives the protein CASARGGVNTGELFF.

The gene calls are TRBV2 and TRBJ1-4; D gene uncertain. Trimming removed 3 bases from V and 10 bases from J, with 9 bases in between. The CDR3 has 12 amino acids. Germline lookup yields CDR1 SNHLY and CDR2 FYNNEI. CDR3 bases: TGTGCCAGCAGTGAGGGTGTCGGAAAACTGTTTTTT. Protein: CASSEGVGKLFF.

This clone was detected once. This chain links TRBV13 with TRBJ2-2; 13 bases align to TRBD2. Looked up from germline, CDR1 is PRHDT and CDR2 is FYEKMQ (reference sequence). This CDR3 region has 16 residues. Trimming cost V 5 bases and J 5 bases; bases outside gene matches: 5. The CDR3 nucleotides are TGTGCCAGCAGCCCTCCGACTAGCGGGAGGACCGGGGAGCTGTTTTTT. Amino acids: CASSPPTSGRTGELFF.

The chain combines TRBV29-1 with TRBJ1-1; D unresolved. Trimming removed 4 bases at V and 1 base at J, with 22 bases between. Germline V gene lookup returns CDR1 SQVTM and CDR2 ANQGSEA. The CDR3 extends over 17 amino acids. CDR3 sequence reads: CSVVGRQISKKNTEAFF. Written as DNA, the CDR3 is TGCAGCGTTGTAGGGCGACAAATATCTAAGAAGAACACTGAAGCTTTCTTT.

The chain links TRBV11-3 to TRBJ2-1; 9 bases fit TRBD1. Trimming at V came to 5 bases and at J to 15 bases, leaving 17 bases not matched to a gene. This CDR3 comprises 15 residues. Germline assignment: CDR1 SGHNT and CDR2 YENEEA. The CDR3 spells CASSARGTGTGKLFF. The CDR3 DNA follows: TGTGCCAGCAGCGCTCGCGGGACAGGGACCGGAAAGCTGTTCTTC.

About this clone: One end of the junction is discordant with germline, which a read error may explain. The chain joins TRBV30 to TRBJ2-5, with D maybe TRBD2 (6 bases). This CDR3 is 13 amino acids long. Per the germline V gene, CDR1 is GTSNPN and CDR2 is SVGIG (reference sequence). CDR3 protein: CAWSAGTEDTQYF. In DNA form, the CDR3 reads TGTGCCTGGAGCGCAGGGACTGAAGACACCCAGTACTTC.

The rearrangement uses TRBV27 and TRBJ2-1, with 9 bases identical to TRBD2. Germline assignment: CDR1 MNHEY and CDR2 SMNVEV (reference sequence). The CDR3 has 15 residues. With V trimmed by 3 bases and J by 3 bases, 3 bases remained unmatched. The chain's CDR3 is CASSLAGGDYNEQFF. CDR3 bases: TGTGCCAGCAGTTTGGCGGGAGGGGACTACAATGAGCAGTTCTTC.

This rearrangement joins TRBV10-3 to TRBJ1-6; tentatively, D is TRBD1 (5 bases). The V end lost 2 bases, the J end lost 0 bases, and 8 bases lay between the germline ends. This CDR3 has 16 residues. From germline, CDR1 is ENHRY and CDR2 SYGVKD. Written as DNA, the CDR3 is TGTGCCATCAGTGAGGGGGGGAGCTCCTATAATTCACCCCTCCACTTT. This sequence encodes CAISEGGSSYNSPLHF.

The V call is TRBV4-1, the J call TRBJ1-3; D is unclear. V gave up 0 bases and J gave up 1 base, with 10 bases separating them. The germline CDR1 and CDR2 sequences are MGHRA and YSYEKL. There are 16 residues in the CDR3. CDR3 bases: TGCGCCAGCAGCCAAGAGAGGGTGGGATCTGGAAACACCATATATTTT. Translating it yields CASSQERVGSGNTIYF.